This paragraph reports one T cell receptor beta chain. Its cognate antigen is unknown. The data were taken from a study of cytomegalovirus exposure and HLA in healthy donors. The wider study: Early released data had tens of millions of unique TCRs, all coming from HLA-typed donors. Whole-study results and caveats: Previous analysis showed most TCR beta V segments were productive about 87% or about 30% of the time. Later on, a genetic analysis was performed. It linked a missense variant in DCLRE1C with V- and J-gene trimming of TCR beta.

Primers included in the PCR were 60 Vbeta and 13 Jbeta primers. The protocol was immunoSEQ multiplex PCR, while the TCRdb copy is restricted to in-frame clones and leaves out a portion. This sample yields roughly 120,000 clones, of which 80% are seen a single time; around 3.3% belongs to the top ten. Germline V gives CDR1 KGHSH, CDR2 LQKENI. Trimming removed 6 bases from V and 2 bases from J; junction bases left unmatched: 10. The CDR3 loop spans 15 amino acids. Sequencing was done on a sample of PBMCs. This TCR derives from a male donor in good health and CMV-seronegative. The V gene is TRBV18, the J gene TRBJ2-7, with TRBD2 identical over 7 bases. The CDR3 nucleotides read TGTGCCAGCTCGGACGAGGAGCGGGGAGCCTACGAGCAGTACTTC. This sequence encodes CASSDEERGAYEQYF.